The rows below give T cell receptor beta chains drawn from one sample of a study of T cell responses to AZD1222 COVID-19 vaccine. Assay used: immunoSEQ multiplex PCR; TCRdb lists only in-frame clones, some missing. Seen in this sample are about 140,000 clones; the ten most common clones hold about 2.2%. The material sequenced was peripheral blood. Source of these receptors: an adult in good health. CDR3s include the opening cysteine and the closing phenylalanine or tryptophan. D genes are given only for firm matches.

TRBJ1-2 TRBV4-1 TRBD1 CASSQETGKLAPIYGYTF TGCGCCAGCAGCCAAGAGACAGGGAAATTGGCCCCTATCTATGGCTACACCTTC
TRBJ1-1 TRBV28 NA CARNTEAFF TGTGCCAGAAACACTGAAGCTTTCTTT
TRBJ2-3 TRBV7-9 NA CASSFNGYGVDTQYF TGTGCCAGCAGCTTCAATGGTTATGGAGTTGATACGCAGTATTTT
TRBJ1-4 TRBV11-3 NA CASSLSGLIGEKLFF TGTGCCAGCAGTTTAAGCGGGCTAATCGGTGAAAAACTGTTTTTT
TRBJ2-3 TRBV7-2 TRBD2 CASSLSGGGVTDTQYF TGTGCCAGCAGCTTATCGGGCGGGGGGGTCACAGATACGCAGTATTTT
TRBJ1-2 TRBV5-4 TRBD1 CASSLLGGVGYGYTF TGTGCCAGCAGCTTGTTAGGGGGCGTGGGCTATGGCTACACCTTC
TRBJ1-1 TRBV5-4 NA CASSFVPINTEAFF TGTGCCAGCAGCTTCGTACCGATAAACACTGAAGCTTTCTTT
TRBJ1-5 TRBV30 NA CAWSTRTDQPQHF TGTGCCTGGAGTACAAGGACAGATCAGCCCCAGCATTTT
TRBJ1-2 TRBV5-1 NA CASSLNLGPTDGYTF TGCGCCAGCAGCTTGAATCTGGGGCCTACCGATGGCTACACCTTC
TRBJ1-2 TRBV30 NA CAWSVLTSGSYGYTF TGTGCCTGGAGTGTACTGACCAGCGGTAGCTATGGCTACACCTTC
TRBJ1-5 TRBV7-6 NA CASSLQGGNQPQHF TGTGCCAGCAGCCTACAGGGAGGCAATCAGCCCCAGCATTTT
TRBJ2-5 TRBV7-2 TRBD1 CASSHQQGLGETQYF TGTGCCAGCAGCCATCAACAGGGGCTCGGGGAGACCCAGTACTTC